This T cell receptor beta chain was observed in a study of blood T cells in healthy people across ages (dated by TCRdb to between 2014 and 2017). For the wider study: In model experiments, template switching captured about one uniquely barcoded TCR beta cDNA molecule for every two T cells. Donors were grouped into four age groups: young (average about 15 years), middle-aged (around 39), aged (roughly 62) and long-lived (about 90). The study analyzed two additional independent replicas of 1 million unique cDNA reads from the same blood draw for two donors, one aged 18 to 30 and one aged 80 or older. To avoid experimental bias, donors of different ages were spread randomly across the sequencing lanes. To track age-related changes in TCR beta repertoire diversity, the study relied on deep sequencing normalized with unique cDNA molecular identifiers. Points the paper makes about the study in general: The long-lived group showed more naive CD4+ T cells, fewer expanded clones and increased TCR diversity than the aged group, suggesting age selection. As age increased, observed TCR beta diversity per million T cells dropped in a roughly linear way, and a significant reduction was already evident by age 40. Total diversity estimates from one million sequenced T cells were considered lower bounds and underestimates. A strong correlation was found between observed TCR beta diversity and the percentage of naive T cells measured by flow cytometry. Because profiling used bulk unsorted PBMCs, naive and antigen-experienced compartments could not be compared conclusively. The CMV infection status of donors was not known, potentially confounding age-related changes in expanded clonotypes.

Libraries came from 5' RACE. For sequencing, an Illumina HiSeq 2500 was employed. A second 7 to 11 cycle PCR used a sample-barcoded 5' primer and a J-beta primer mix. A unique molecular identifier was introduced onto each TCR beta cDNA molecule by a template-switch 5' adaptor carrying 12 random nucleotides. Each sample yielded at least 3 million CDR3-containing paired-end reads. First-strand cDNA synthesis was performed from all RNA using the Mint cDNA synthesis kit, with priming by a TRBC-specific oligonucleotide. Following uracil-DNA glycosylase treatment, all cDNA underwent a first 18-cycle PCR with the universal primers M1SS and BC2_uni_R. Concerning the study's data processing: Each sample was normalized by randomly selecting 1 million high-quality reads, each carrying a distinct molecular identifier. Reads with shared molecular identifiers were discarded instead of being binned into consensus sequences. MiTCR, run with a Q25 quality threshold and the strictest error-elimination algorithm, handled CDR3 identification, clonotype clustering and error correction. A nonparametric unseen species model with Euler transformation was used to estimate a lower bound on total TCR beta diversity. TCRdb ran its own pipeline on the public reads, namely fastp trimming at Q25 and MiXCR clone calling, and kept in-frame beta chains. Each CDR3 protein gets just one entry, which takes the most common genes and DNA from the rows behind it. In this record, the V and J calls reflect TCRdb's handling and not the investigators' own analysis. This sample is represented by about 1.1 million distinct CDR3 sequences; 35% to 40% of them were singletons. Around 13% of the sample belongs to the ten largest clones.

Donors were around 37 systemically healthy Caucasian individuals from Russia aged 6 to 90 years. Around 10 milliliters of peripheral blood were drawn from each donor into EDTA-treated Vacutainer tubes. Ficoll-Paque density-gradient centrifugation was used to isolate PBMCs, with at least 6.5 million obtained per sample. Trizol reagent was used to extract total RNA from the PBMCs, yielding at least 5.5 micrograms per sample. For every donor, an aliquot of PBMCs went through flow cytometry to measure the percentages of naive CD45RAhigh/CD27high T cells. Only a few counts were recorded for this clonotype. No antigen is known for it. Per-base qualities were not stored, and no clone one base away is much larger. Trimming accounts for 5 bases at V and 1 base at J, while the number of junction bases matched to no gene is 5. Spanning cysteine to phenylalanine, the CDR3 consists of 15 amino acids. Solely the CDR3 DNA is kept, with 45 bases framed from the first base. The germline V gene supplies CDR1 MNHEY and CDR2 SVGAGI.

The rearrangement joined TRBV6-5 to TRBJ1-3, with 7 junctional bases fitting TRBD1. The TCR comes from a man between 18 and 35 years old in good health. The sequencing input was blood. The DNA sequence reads TGTGCCAGCAGTCTGACAGGGAGGTCTGGAAACACCATATATTTT. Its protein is CASSLTGRSGNTIYF.